The 12 T cell receptor beta chains below all came from one sample that was sequenced in a study of blood T cell repertoires in COVID-19. TCRdb's copy holds only in-frame clones and misses some; the assay was immunoSEQ multiplex PCR. The repertoire has 110,000 to 150,000 clones, less than 90% of them found once; the top ten carry 5.5%. The source material was PBMCs or T cells enriched from blood (not recorded which). Every receptor here comes from a man aged 35-49 years with acute COVID-19.

The rearrangement joins TRBV6-1 to TRBJ1-4; 8 nucleotides match TRBD1. J lost 4 bases, V lost 1 base, and 5 bases had no gene match. The CDR3 runs to 16 residues. The V gene's germline CDR1 is MNHNS and CDR2 SASEGT. Here the CDR3 reads CASSEGRGRGNEKLFF. The CDR3 DNA reads as TGTGCCAGCAGTGAAGGCAGGGGGCGTGGTAATGAAAAACTGTTTTTT.

V is TRBV19 and J is TRBJ1-6; TRBD1 agrees at 8 bases. Germline loops: CDR1 LNHDA, CDR2 SQIVND (reference sequence). This CDR3 has 16 residues. The junction had 8 bases not matched to a gene; V was cut back by 5 bases and J by 5 bases. CDR3 in DNA: TGTGCCAGTAGTCCGCGGAACAGGGGGGATAATTCACCCCTCCACTTT. As protein: CASSPRNRGDNSPLHF. Using reference TRBV19 and TRBJ1-6 for the parts outside the CDR3, the full variable domain is DGGITQSPKYLFRKEGQNVTLSCEQNLNHDAMYWYRQDPGQGLRLIYYSQIVNDFQKGDIAEGYSVSREKKESFPLTVTSAQKNPTAFYLCASSPRNRGDNSPLHFGNGTRLTVT.

The chain links TRBV28 to TRBJ1-2; no firm D call. Germline lookup yields CDR1 MDHEN and CDR2 SYDVKM. Deletions cut 6 bases from V and 6 bases from J, with 14 bases between. The CDR3 runs to 13 residues. CDR3 coding DNA: TGTGCCAGCAGCCGAACGGGGTTCAATGGCTACACCTTC. Amino acids: CASSRTGFNGYTF.

In its sample, this clone was seen once. The genes are TRBV7-2 and TRBJ2-4, with 7 bases aligning to TRBD2. CDR3 length: 14 amino acids. CDR1 is SGHTA, CDR2 FQGNSA, per germline. V trimming: 3 bases; J trimming: 6 bases; junction bases outside the gene matches: 5. The CDR3 region is CASSLDSGLNIQYF. The CDR3 coding sequence is TGTGCCAGCAGCTTGGATAGCGGGTTAAACATTCAGTACTTC.

This chain joins TRBV6-2 or TRBV6-3 and TRBJ2-6; 11 bases match TRBD1. Trimming removed 4 bases from V and 18 bases from J; junction bases left unmatched: 11. This CDR3 has 14 amino acids. Germline CDR1 reads MNHEY; CDR2 reads SVGEGT. Here the CDR3 DNA reads TGTGCCAGCAGTTTGACCTACCGGGGACAGGGGGGGACTTTC. Protein product: CASSLTYRGQGGTF.

The rearrangement links TRBV18 to TRBJ2-1; perhaps TRBD2 as D (6 bases). This CDR3 has 13 residues. The ends were cut back, 3 bases at V and 10 bases at J, with 13 bases in the middle. From germline, CDR1 is KGHSH and CDR2 LQKENI. The CDR3 is CASSPGGRGEQFF. The CDR3 region has the DNA TGTGCCAGCTCACCCGGAGGGAGAGGAGAGCAGTTCTTC.

This chain joins TRBV9 and TRBJ1-2; D gene ambiguous. The CDR3 covers 14 residues. Between the trimmed V and J ends, which lost 0 bases and 2 bases, there was a span of 8 bases. CDR1 is SGDLS, CDR2 YYNGEE, per germline. The CDR3 DNA sequence: TGTGCCAGCAGCGTAGCTTTAGTGAACTATGGCTACACCTTC. Amino acids: CASSVALVNYGYTF. Using reference TRBV9 and TRBJ1-2 for the parts outside the CDR3, the full variable domain is DSGVTQTPKHLITATGQRVTLRCSPRSGDLSVYWYQQSLDQGLQFLIQYYNGEERAKGNILERFSAQQFPDLHSELNLSSLELGDSALYFCASSVALVNYGYTFGSGTRLTVV.

In this sample, this clone turned up once. CDR3 region: CASSDGTSGRGGSYNEQFF. Here the CDR3 DNA reads TGTGCCAGCAGTGACGGGACTAGCGGGAGGGGAGGCTCCTACAATGAGCAGTTCTTC. This sequence joins TRBV6-4 and TRBJ2-1; 16 positions match TRBD2. The CDR3 has 19 residues. V lost 2 bases to trimming and J lost 0 bases; unmatched junction nucleotides: 4. Looked up from germline, CDR1 is MRHNA and CDR2 is SNTAGT.

This chain connects TRBV7-2 to TRBJ2-1; the match to TRBD2 covers 11 bases. The CDR3 loop spans 18 amino acids. Per the germline V gene, CDR1 is SGHTA and CDR2 is FQGNSA. V lost 5 bases and J lost 5; bases outside the gene matches: 14. DNA of the CDR3: TGTGCCAGCAGCAACAACCCACTACTAGCGGGAGTCCACAATGAGCAGTTCTTC. Translated: CASSNNPLLAGVHNEQFF.

V is TRBV30 and J is TRBJ2-2; 7 bases are a match to TRBD2. J was trimmed by 2 bases and V by 8 bases; bases with no gene match: 8. Germline V gives CDR1 GTSNPN, CDR2 SVGIG (reference sequence). The CDR3 is 14 amino acids. The CDR3 loop reads CAQGGRANTGELFF. In nucleotides, the CDR3 is TGTGCCCAAGGAGGGAGGGCCAACACCGGGGAGCTGTTTTTT.

The genes are TRBV7-9 and TRBJ2-7; 7 nucleotides line up with TRBD1. CDR3 length equals 19 residues. Trimming at V came to 5 bases and at J to 2 bases, leaving 21 bases not matched to a gene. Germline V gene sequence: CDR1 SEHNR, CDR2 FQNEAQ (reference sequence). The CDR3 nucleotides read TGTGCCAGCAGCCCGAGCCGGGACAGCTTATACAGAAACCCCTACGAGCAGTACTTC. It is translated as CASSPSRDSLYRNPYEQYF.

V usage is TRBV5-6 and J usage is TRBJ2-7, with D unresolved. V lost 0 bases to trimming and J lost 1 base, with 8 bases between them. This CDR3 comprises 14 residues. Germline CDR1 reads SGHDT; CDR2 reads YYEEEE. The CDR3 DNA is TGTGCCAGCAGCTTGGGCCAGGCTTCCTACGAGCAGTACTTC. Residues: CASSLGQASYEQYF.